The sequence of this T cell receptor beta chain was determined in a study of T cells in Graves' hyperthyroidism and ophthalmopathy. Study as a whole: Specimen type is peripheral blood, collected at initial diagnosis prior to any treatment.

Amplification of TCR beta CDR3 regions was performed using RNA transcripts as template. Researchers ran a first-round RT-PCR on the TCR CDR3 using the HTBI primer set. MiXCR, run by TCRdb on the multiplex PCR reads, gives a single entry per CDR3 protein. The sample yields approximately 490,000 distinct CDR3 sequences, around a fifth seen once. CDR1 is LNHDA and CDR2 is SQIVND in the germline V gene (reference sequence). The CDR3 covers 16 residues. Trimming removed 1 base at V and 0 bases at J, with 9 bases between. As regards this clonotype: Antigen unknown.

Study-level results: Expanded thyroid clonotypes (above 0.001) were mostly also found in blood.

The rearrangement uses TRBV19 and TRBJ2-2; no firm D call. Sample: blood. The TCR was taken from a woman in her 70s with Graves' ophthalmopathy. CDR3: CASSIASASNTGELFF. CDR3 DNA sequence: TGTGCCAGTAGTATAGCGTCCGCATCGAACACCGGGGAGCTGTTTTTT.